The rows below give T cell receptor beta chains drawn from one sample of a study of identifying expanded T cells in peripheral blood. Method: immunoSEQ multiplex PCR; TCRdb's copy keeps in-frame clones and lacks some. Of tens of thousands of clones listed, approximately 90% were seen once; the top ten hold around 20%. The sequenced material came from blood. These receptors originate from a person between 18 and 75 years old in good health. CDR3s include the opening cysteine and the closing phenylalanine or tryptophan. A D gene is named only where the DNA matches it firmly. Part of the rows lack a size; the others show once, few, many or a class for expanded clones.

D,J,size,V,DNA,CDR3
NA,TRBJ1-4,few,TRBV30,TGTGCCCGGCAGGAGGGGGAAAAACTGTTTTTT,CARQEGEKLFF
NA,TRBJ2-1,NA,TRBV6-5,TGTGCCAGCACCAGGGGGGAAGCATACAATGAGCAGTTCTTC,CASTRGEAYNEQFF
TRBD1,TRBJ1-2,NA,TRBV28,TGTGCCAGCAGTTTGGACAGGGGAAGTAACTATGGCTACACCTTC,CASSLDRGSNYGYTF
TRBD1,TRBJ2-5,few,TRBV6-1,TGTGCCAGTAAGACAGGGGGATCGGGGGAGACCCAGTACTTC,CASKTGGSGETQYF
NA,TRBJ2-1,NA,TRBV11-3,TGTGCCAGCAGCTTAGGGCGTAGTACCCACAATGAGCAGTTCTTC,CASSLGRSTHNEQFF
TRBD2,TRBJ2-5,NA,TRBV7-7,TGTGCCAGCAGCTCCGGACTAGCGGGACAAGAGACCCAGTACTTC,CASSSGLAGQETQYF
NA,TRBJ1-5,NA,TRBV6-6,TGTGCCAGCAGCATGACAGGAAGCAATCAGCCCCAGCATTTT,CASSMTGSNQPQHF
NA,TRBJ2-7,NA,TRBV4-3,TGCGCCAGCAGCCAAGGAGGGAGATGGGGCAGGGGTTCCGAGCAGTACTTC,CASSQGGRWGRGSEQYF
TRBD1,TRBJ2-3,NA,TRBV29-1,TGCAGCGTCTACTTCCTGGGGACAGGGGCAGATACGCAGTATTTT,CSVYFLGTGADTQYF
TRBD1,TRBJ2-7,NA,TRBV13,TGTGCCAGCAGCTTAGCCCGGGACAGGGGCTACGAGCAGTACTTC,CASSLARDRGYEQYF
NA,TRBJ1-6,NA,TRBV15,TGTGCCACCAGCAGAGATCCCCCGTATAATTCACCCCTCCACTTT,CATSRDPPYNSPLHF
NA,TRBJ1-2,NA,TRBV18,TGTGCCAGCTCACCATCAAATGGGGCAGGGTCTGGGCATGGCTACACCTTC,CASSPSNGAGSGHGYTF
TRBD2,TRBJ2-7,NA,TRBV4-3,TGCGCCAGCAGCCAAGGACTAGCCTGGGGTGTAAACTACGAGCAGTACTTC,CASSQGLAWGVNYEQYF
NA,TRBJ1-1,NA,TRBV4-1,TGCGCCAGCAGCCAATGGAGTGGGGGTCGGGACACTGAAGCTTTCTTT,CASSQWSGGRDTEAFF
NA,TRBJ1-2,NA,TRBV5-1,TGCGCCAGCAGCTTGGACCCAGGGACAAGTGGCTACACCTTC,CASSLDPGTSGYTF
NA,TRBJ1-2,NA,TRBV14,TGTGCCAGCAGCCAAGGGACAAACTATGGCTACACCTTC,CASSQGTNYGYTF
NA,TRBJ1-3,NA,TRBV30,TGTGCCTGGACGGGGGTGAGGGGAAACACCATATATTTT,CAWTGVRGNTIYF
NA,TRBJ2-3,NA,TRBV11-2,TGTGCCAGCAGCTTCATGATTGGGGTAGCAGATACGCAGTATTTT,CASSFMIGVADTQYF
TRBD1,TRBJ2-7,NA,TRBV7-9,TGTGCCAGCAGCTCACCGACAGGGGACTGGGAGCAGTACTTC,CASSSPTGDWEQYF
NA,TRBJ2-1,NA,TRBV7-2,TGTGCCAGCAGCCGGGTCGGACTAACTCCCGGCAATGAGCAGTTCTTC,CASSRVGLTPGNEQFF
NA,TRBJ2-2,few,TRBV27,TGTGCCAGCAGTGACCACGCCGGGGAGCTGTTTTTT,CASSDHAGELFF
TRBD2,TRBJ2-7,NA,TRBV7-2,TGTGCCAGCAGCTTGTCTAGCGGGGAAGCCTACGAGCAGTACTTC,CASSLSSGEAYEQYF
NA,TRBJ2-5,NA,TRBV7-2,TGTGCCAGCAGCTCCTACCAAGAGACCCAGTACTTC,CASSSYQETQYF
NA,TRBJ2-7,NA,TRBV19,TGTGCCAGTAGTATAAGGGGTCGGGGAGTCTACGAGCAGTACTTC,CASSIRGRGVYEQYF
NA,TRBJ2-7,NA,TRBV6-6,TGTGCCAGCAGTTACTCGGCCGGAACGGGCGAGCAGTACTTC,CASSYSAGTGEQYF
NA,TRBJ2-1,NA,TRBV5-1,TGCGCCAGCAGCTTATATCGGACAGTTTCCGACCCCAATGAGCAGTTCTTC,CASSLYRTVSDPNEQFF
TRBD1,TRBJ1-4,NA,TRBV5-5,TGTGCCAGCAGCCGGACAGGGGTGGATGAAAAACTGTTTTTT,CASSRTGVDEKLFF